Detailed here is one T cell receptor (beta chain). Its antigen is still unknown. Germline assignment: CDR1 ENHRY and CDR2 SYGVKD. Germline trimming cut 5 bases from V and 3 bases from J; bases unmatched to any gene: 6. The length of the CDR3 is 15 residues. The record originates from a study of long-term antiretroviral therapy in people with HIV. It was in the United States that all participants with HIV were treated. Sequencing relied on immunoSEQ assay v3.0, run at survey level. Profiled with immunoSEQ multiplex PCR; TCRdb holds only in-frame clones, not every one. In the table there are around 27,000 clones, approximately 80% of which are singletons. Overall study findings and caveats: The study found that diversity rose after ART but stayed below transplant donor controls.

V usage is TRBV10-3 and J usage is TRBJ1-2; 10 positions agree with TRBD1. This sequence originates from a woman aged 25 to 39 with HIV. The sequences come from unsorted PBMCs, collected 1.1 years before starting antiretroviral therapy. The CDR3 region is CAISSGQGLDYGYTF. The DNA for the CDR3 is TGTGCCATCAGTTCGGGACAGGGGCTAGACTATGGCTACACCTTC.